This T cell receptor beta chain originates from a study of shared clonotypes between healthy human individuals. Whole-study results and caveats: Apart from blood, nothing was sampled; tissue repertoires likely differ.

Notes on this clone: Its antigen is unidentified.

Trimming took 8 bases from V and 3 from J, leaving 17 bases between them. This CDR3 has 14 amino acids. Germline CDR1 is LNHNV and CDR2 is YYDKDF (reference sequence). Some clones are missing from TCRdb's copy, which holds only in-frame ones; the method was immunoSEQ multiplex PCR. The table records 1.4 million or so clones, less than 99% of them present only once. Splitting the CD4+ cells yielded a CD45RA+ naive subset and a CD45RA-negative memory subset. Sequences were obtained from naive CD4+ T cells sorted from blood. This sample's subset: CD45RA+ positively selected. The chain combines TRBV15 with TRBJ2-7; D may match TRBD1 or TRBD2 (5 bases each). The TCR was taken from a man between 25 and 39 years old in good health. In DNA, the CDR3 is TGTGCCACCTCGCCGGGGACCCTGCTCTACGAGCAGTACTTC. Residues: CATSPGTLLYEQYF.